These 8 T cell receptor beta chains came from one sample sequenced in a study of OX40 agonist ivuxolimab in advanced cancers. Measured with immunoSEQ multiplex PCR; TCRdb has only the in-frame clones, and not every one. The table lists some 51,000 clones, approximately 83% of them singletons, with roughly 13% in the top ten. Material: CD4+ or CD8+ T cells sorted from blood, obtained in a trial of the OX40 agonist ivuxolimab. These receptor sequences come from an adult with an advanced solid tumor such as melanoma, head and neck, liver or kidney cancer.

The rearrangement links TRBV10-3 to TRBJ1-1, with D maybe TRBD1 (5 bases). CDR1 is ENHRY, CDR2 SYGVKD, per germline. This CDR3 contains 13 residues. The germline V and J ends were trimmed by 5 bases and 1 base, with 8 bases remaining between them. Here the CDR3 DNA reads TGTGCCATCAGTCCAACAGGGAACACTGAAGCTTTCTTT. Its protein is CAISPTGNTEAFF.

This clone was picked up one time. The chain has TRBV20-1 and TRBJ2-7; D call uncertain. V was cut by 2 bases and J by 6 bases, with 8 bases left in between. The CDR3 covers 11 residues. The V gene's germline CDR1 is DFQATT and CDR2 SNEGSKA (reference sequence). The chain's CDR3 is CSARRVREQYF. In DNA, the CDR3 is TGCAGTGCTAGAAGGGTTCGCGAGCAGTACTTC.

About this clone itself: One end of the junction does not line up with germline, which may come from a read error. This chain uses TRBV11-3 with TRBJ2-7; 7 bases are a match to TRBD1. Per the germline V gene, CDR1 is SGHNT and CDR2 is YENEEA. The CDR3 is made up of 13 amino acids. The CDR3 loop reads CASSFLTGTALIF. The CDR3 nucleotides are TGTGCCAGCAGCTTCCTGACCGGGACAGCGCTGATCTTC.

The V and J genes are TRBV28 and TRBJ1-1; maybe TRBD1 (6 bases). Germline lookup yields CDR1 MDHEN and CDR2 SYDVKM. The V end was cut by 2 bases, the J end by 5 bases, with 12 bases between. The CDR3 contains 14 residues. The chain's CDR3 is CASSLGTGKTEAFF. Written as DNA, the CDR3 is TGTGCCAGCAGTTTAGGCACAGGGAAAACTGAAGCTTTCTTT.

The rearrangement uses TRBV10-3 and TRBJ2-1; D is perhaps TRBD2 (5 bases). The CDR3 totals 14 residues. Trimming stripped 2 bases from V and 9 bases from J, with 14 bases between. Germline CDR1 is ENHRY and CDR2 is SYGVKD. CDR3 sequence reads: CAISEAITRGEQFF. CDR3 bases: TGTGCCATCAGTGAGGCGATCACACGGGGTGAGCAGTTCTTC.

The chain carries TRBV5-4 and TRBJ2-3; 9 positions agree with TRBD2. In germline, CDR1 is SGHNT, CDR2 YYREEE (reference sequence). This CDR3 is 13 amino acids long. V lost 3 bases to trimming and J lost 7 bases; unmatched junction nucleotides: 3. The CDR3 region has the DNA TGTGCCAGCAGCTCCAGCGGGGGGAATACGCAGTATTTT. Residues: CASSSSGGNTQYF.

CDR3 region: CASSLVGPGSTNEKLFF. The CDR3 DNA is TGTGCCAGCAGCTTAGTAGGGCCAGGGAGTACTAATGAAAAACTGTTTTTT. V gene TRBV7-6 combines with J gene TRBJ1-4; perhaps TRBD1 as D (5 bases). The V gene's germline CDR1 is SGHVS and CDR2 FNYEAQ. The CDR3 is 17 residues long. V gave up 1 base and J gave up 2 bases, with 14 bases separating them.

The rearrangement links TRBV4-1 to TRBJ2-7; D possibly corresponds to TRBD1 (5 bases). Trimming stripped 1 base from V and 5 bases from J, with 9 bases between. The CDR3 is 13 residues long. Looked up from germline, CDR1 is MGHRA and CDR2 is YSYEKL. The CDR3 loop is CASSQGTPDEQYF. The DNA of the CDR3 is TGCGCCAGCAGCCAAGGGACACCCGACGAGCAGTACTTC.